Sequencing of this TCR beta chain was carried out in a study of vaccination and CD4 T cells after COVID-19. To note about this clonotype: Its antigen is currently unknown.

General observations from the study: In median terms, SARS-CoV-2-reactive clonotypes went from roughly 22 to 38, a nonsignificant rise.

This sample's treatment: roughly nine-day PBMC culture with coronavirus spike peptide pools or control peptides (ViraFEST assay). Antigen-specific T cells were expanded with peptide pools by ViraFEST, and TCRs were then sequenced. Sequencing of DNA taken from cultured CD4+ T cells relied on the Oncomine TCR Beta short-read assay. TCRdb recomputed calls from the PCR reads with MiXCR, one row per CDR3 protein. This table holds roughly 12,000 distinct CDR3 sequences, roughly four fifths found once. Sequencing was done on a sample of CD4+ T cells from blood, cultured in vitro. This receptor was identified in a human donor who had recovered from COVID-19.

CDR3 bases: TGTGCCAGCAGTCTCGACAGGGGGCAATCACCCCTCCACTTT. Its translation: CASSLDRGQSPLHF. The J gene is TRBJ1-6, the V gene TRBV27, with 10 bases identical to TRBD1. The CDR3 length is 14 residues. V shed 5 bases, J shed 10 bases, and the junction held 5 bases outside the gene matches. The germline V gene has CDR1 MNHEY and CDR2 SMNVEV (reference sequence).